This T cell receptor (beta chain) emerged from a study of T-cell memory formation after mild COVID-19 (dated by TCRdb to 2020 to 2023). General notes on the study: TCR sequence clusters from the two donors were largely donor specific. In two donors, T-cell clones that expanded and contracted after mild COVID-19 were followed by sequencing TCRalpha and TCRbeta repertoires longitudinally. Two young, previously healthy adult volunteers, one female and one male, were included in the cohort. Study-level results and caveats: The study covered only a couple of mild cases, and larger cohorts including severe cases with pre-infection samples were considered necessary. Contracting CD4+ clones were located mainly in the CM and EM memory subsets, whereas CD8+ clones were found to be enriched in EMRA. Clones contracting from day 15 to 85 had balanced CD4/CD8 phenotypes, while a second wave expanding from day 15 to 37 was biased towards CD4+. Some responding clones were detected in pre-infection memory, which suggested that pre-existing cross-reactive memory T cells had joined the SARS-CoV-2 response. Whether the second-wave clones peaking on day 37 were SARS-CoV-2 specific was not confirmed.

Data came from an Illumina NovaSeq 6000. TCRalpha and TCRbeta cDNA libraries were constructed by 5'RACE with constant-segment primers, with sample barcodes and unique molecular identifiers being introduced. Trizol reagent was used to extract RNA from every sample. Amplification of the libraries took two PCR steps, and the second step added a second sample barcode plus Illumina TruSeq adapters. Sequencing of libraries was performed on an Illumina NovaSeq with 2 x 150 bp paired-end reads. Turning to the authors' computational methods: Reads were demultiplexed and collapsed into UMI-guided consensus sequences with migec v1.2.7. Using mixcr v2.1.11, UMI consensuses were aligned to TRA and TRB V and J templates and then assembled into clonotypes. Clonotypes were classified as expanded or contracted when called significant by both edgeR and NoisET, with noise models trained on biological replicates. edgeR calls used a false discovery rate-adjusted p below 0.01 and a log2 fold-change threshold of 1. As an exploratory analysis of dynamics, max-normalized trajectories of the 1000 most abundant clonotypes were examined with PCA combined with hierarchical clustering. Each responding clone was given a CD4 or CD8 phenotype based on the CD4+ and CD8+ repertoires, which had been sequenced separately. TCRdb passed the public sequencing reads through fastp at Q25 and MiXCR, retaining productive beta sequences. Each CDR3 protein gets just one entry, which takes the most common genes and DNA from the rows behind it. None of the V and J calls come from the authors' own analysis; TCRdb made them. The sample data list 530,000 or so distinct CDR3 sequences, and around 15% of these were observed just once. The top ten constitute around 7.8% of the sample.

As encoded in the germline V gene, CDR1 is MGHRA while CDR2 is YSYEKL. Taken from cysteine to phenylalanine, the CDR3 has 16 residues. Just CDR3 DNA is preserved here, 48 bases in frame from base 1. The germline V end is reduced by 3 bases and the J end by 6 bases; junction bases left unmatched: 10. As concerns this clonotype: The antigen it recognizes is unknown. Per-nucleotide qualities are absent, and no much larger clonotype sits a single base away.

Ficoll-Paque density gradient centrifugation was used to isolate PBMCs. The TCR originated in an adult woman who had mild COVID-19 (a few samples of this study predate the infection). The sample titles of this study are shuffled in the database, so cell type and time point are left out; the donor was told from shared clones. Sequencing was performed on PBMCs or a T cell subset sorted from them (not recorded which). The V and J segments used are TRBV4-1 and TRBJ2-1; 8 junctional bases match TRBD2. The CDR3 protein is CASSHLVLAGSNEQFF. The nucleotide sequence reads as follows: TGCGCCAGCAGCCATTTGGTGCTAGCGGGCTCCAATGAGCAGTTCTTC.